This TCR beta chain was identified during a study of T cell repertoires in cytomegalovirus infection. In the study overall: CMV infection plus the matching HLA type was flagged by public TCR beta signatures.

The CDR3 is 15 residues long. Trimming took off 3 bases at V and 4 bases at J, with 14 bases between the two ends. Germline values: CDR1 SGHTA, CDR2 FQGNSA. This clonotype has more than one count but fewer than ten. Its antigen remains unknown. Each CDR3 protein gets one entry after TCRdb re-called the reads with MiXCR. The profile shows hundreds of thousands of distinct CDR3 sequences, about 42% of them singletons. The clonotype originates from a human donor in good health (CMV status not recorded). Some clones in this sample may be carry-over from other donors' samples. Specimen: cultured PBMCs, collected from culture after CMV antigen stimulation. This chain links TRBV7-2 with TRBJ2-3; the D gene is possibly TRBD1 (7 bases). The CDR3 DNA reads TGTGCCAGCAGCTTGGAGGGGGCGAGGGCAGATACGCAGTATTTT. It codes for CASSLEGARADTQYF. The full variable domain, its missing parts supplied by reference TRBV7-2 and TRBJ2-3, is GAGVSQSPSNKVTEKGKDVELRCDPISGHTALYWYRQSLGQGLEFLIYFQGNSAPDKSGLPSDRFSAERTGGSVSTLTIQRTQQEDSAVYLCASSLEGARADTQYFGPGTRLTVL.